Following are 5 T cell receptor beta chains from one sample sequenced in a study of neurological immune-mediated disorders. One entry per CDR3 protein, called by TCRdb with MiXCR from the 5' RACE reads. The sample has 84,000 or so distinct CDR3 sequences, less than 15% seen once; the top ten hold roughly 5%. This sample's time point: longitudinal time-point 2. Sequenced: PBMCs. The receptor set was obtained from a female donor with HTLV-1-associated myelopathy (HAM/TSP).

CDR3 nucleotides: TGCGCCAGCAGCTTGGTCCGCTCCGAGCTGTTTTTT. Its translation: CASSLVRSELFF. The J gene is TRBJ2-2, the V gene TRBV5-1, with D unclear. CDR3 length equals 12 residues. V lost 0 bases and J 11 bases, leaving 8 bases between the germline ends. Germline CDR1 SGHRS, CDR2 YFSETQ. The variable domain in full, completed from reference TRBV5-1 and TRBJ2-2, reads KAGVTQTPRYLIKTRGQQVTLSCSPISGHRSVSWYQQTPGQGLQFLFEYFSETQRNKGNFPGRFSGRQFSNSRSEMNVSTLELGDSALYLCASSLVRSELFFGEGSRLTVL.

This clonotype appeared many times. The chain combines TRBV5-1 with TRBJ2-7; TRBD1 matches at 10 bases. The CDR3 is 14 amino acids. From germline, CDR1 is SGHRS and CDR2 YFSETQ. The J segment lost 5 bases and the V segment lost 3 bases, leaving 5 bases of the junction unmatched. The CDR3: CASSWATGGDEQYF. Here the CDR3 DNA reads TGCGCCAGCAGCTGGGCGACAGGGGGCGACGAGCAGTACTTC.

This clonotype was seen ten or more times. The chain joins TRBV9 to TRBJ2-5; no clear D. V lost 3 bases and J lost 2, with 11 bases in between. From germline, CDR1 is SGDLS and CDR2 YYNGEE. The CDR3 length is 14 residues. The CDR3 here is CASSEDPRQETQYF. The CDR3 DNA is TGTGCCAGCAGCGAAGACCCCCGACAAGAGACCCAGTACTTC.

This clonotype showed up many times. The chain uses TRBV11-1 and TRBJ1-1; TRBD1 aligns across 8 bases. The CDR3 has 17 amino acids. Trimming cost V 5 bases and J 3 bases; bases outside gene matches: 14. Germline V gene data show CDR1 as SGHAT and CDR2 as FQDESV (reference sequence). This CDR3 is CASSERDRPVYYTEAFF. CDR3 coding DNA: TGTGCCAGCAGCGAGCGGGACAGGCCAGTGTACTACACTGAAGCTTTCTTT.

The rearrangement uses TRBV6-1 and TRBJ1-1, with a weak D call TRBD1 (5 bases). This CDR3 spans 15 amino acids. CDR1 is MNHNS and CDR2 is SASEGT in the germline V gene. The V end was cut by 7 bases, the J end by 2 bases, with 17 bases between. CDR3 sequence: CASTLENGGNTEAFF. The CDR3 nucleotides read TGTGCCAGCACCTTGGAGAATGGGGGAAACACTGAAGCTTTCTTT.